The next 2 T cell receptor beta chains were all read from a single sample in a study of shared clonotypes between healthy human individuals. Clones were sequenced by immunoSEQ multiplex PCR, and TCRdb holds only the in-frame ones, with some missing. The sample has about half a million clones, 70% to 80% seen once. Sequenced: PBMCs. The receptor source for this set is a woman in her 40s in good health. Some clones in this sample may be carry-over from other donors' samples.

This chain connects TRBV29-1 to TRBJ1-1, with 8 bases identical to TRBD1. This CDR3 has 15 amino acids. Germline CDR1 is SQVTM and CDR2 is ANQGSEA. With 3 bases clipped from V and 5 bases from J, the junction kept 11 bases outside the gene matches. CDR3 sequence reads: CSVDRGGQGRTEAFF. CDR3 DNA sequence: TGCAGCGTTGATAGAGGAGGACAGGGTAGGACTGAAGCTTTCTTT.

This chain connects TRBV5-5 to TRBJ2-3; 10 bases are a match to TRBD2. The CDR3 spans 17 residues. Trimming removed 5 bases from V and 2 bases from J; junction bases left unmatched: 11. CDR1 and CDR2 (germline): SGHKS, YYEKEE (reference sequence). The CDR3 reads CASSRTLTSGNTDTQYF. Here the CDR3 DNA reads TGTGCCAGCAGTCGCACGTTAACTAGCGGGAACACAGATACGCAGTATTTT.